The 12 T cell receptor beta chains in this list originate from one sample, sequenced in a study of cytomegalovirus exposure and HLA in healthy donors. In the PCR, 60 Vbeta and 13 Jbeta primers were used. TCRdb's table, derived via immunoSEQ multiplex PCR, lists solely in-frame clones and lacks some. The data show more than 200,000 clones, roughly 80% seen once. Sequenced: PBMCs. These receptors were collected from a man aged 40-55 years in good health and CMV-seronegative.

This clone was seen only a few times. Here the CDR3 reads CASSLDRGPETQYF. Written as DNA, the CDR3 is TGTGCCAGCAGCTTAGACAGGGGTCCCGAGACCCAGTACTTC. V usage is TRBV7-9 and J usage is TRBJ2-5; 7 bases are a match to TRBD1. CDR3 length: 14 amino acids. The trim removed 1 base at V and 5 bases at J, leaving 4 bases unmatched. Germline CDR1 and CDR2: SEHNR and FQNEAQ (reference sequence).

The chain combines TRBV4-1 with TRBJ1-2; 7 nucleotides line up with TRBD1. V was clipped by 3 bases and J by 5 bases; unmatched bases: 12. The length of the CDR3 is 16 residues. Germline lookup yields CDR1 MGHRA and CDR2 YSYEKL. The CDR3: CASSQGTASSIYGYTF. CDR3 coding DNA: TGCGCCAGCAGCCAGGGGACAGCCTCAAGCATTTATGGCTACACCTTC.

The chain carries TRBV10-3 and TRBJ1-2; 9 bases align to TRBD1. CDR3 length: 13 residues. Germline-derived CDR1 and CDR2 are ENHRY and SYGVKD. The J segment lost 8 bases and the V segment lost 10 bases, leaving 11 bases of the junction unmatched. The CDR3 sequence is CATIGTGLYGYTF. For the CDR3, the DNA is TGTGCCACGATAGGGACAGGGTTATACGGCTACACCTTC.

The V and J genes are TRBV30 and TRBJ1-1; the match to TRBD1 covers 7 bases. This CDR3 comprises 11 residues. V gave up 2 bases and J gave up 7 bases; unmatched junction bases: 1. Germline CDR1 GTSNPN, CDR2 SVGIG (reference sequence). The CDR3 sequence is CAWSTGDEAFF. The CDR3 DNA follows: TGTGCCTGGAGTACAGGGGATGAAGCTTTCTTT.

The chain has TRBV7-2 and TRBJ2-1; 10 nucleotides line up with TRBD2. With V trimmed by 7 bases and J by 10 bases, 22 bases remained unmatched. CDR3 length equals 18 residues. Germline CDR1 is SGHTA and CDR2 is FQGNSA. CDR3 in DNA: TGTGCCAGCACCCCCGTTGAGAGACTAGCGGGTCTCGGAGGGGAGCAGTTCTTC. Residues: CASTPVERLAGLGGEQFF.

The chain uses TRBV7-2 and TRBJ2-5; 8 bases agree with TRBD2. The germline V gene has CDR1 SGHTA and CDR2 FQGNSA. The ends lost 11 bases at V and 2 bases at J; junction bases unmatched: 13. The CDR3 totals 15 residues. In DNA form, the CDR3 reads TGTGCCCTGGGGGGAGCGGGGGCCCTTCAAGAGACCCAGTACTTC. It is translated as CALGGAGALQETQYF.

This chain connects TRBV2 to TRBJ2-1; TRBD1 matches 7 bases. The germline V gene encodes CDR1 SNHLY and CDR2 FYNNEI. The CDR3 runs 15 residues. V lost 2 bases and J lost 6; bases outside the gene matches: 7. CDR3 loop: CASSEKQGFFNEQFF. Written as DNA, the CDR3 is TGTGCCAGCAGTGAAAAACAGGGGTTTTTCAATGAGCAGTTCTTC.

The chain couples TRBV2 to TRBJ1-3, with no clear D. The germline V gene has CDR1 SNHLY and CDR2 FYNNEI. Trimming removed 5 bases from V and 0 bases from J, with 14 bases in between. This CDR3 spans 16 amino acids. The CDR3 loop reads CASSPRVLISGNTIYF. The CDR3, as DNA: TGTGCCAGCAGTCCTCGGGTCTTAATCTCTGGAAACACCATATATTTT.

For the CDR3, the DNA is TGTGCCAGTAGTATGAAGACTCAGAGCTCCTACAATGAGCAGTTCTTC. Translation: CASSMKTQSSYNEQFF. The chain carries TRBV19 and TRBJ2-1; D is unclear. Germline V gives CDR1 LNHDA, CDR2 SQIVND (reference sequence). The CDR3 runs to 16 residues. V was clipped by 3 bases and J by 0 bases, with 12 bases between them.

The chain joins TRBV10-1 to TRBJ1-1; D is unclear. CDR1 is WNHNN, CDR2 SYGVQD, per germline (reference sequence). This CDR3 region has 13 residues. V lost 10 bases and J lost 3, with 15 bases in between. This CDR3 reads CATLFIEYTEAFF. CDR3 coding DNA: TGCGCCACCCTATTCATAGAGTACACTGAAGCTTTCTTT.

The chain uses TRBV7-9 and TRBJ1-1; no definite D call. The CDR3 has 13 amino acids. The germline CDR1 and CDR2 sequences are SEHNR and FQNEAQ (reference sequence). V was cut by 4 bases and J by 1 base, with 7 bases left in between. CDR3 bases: TGTGCCAGCAGCTCCCCCCGGAACACTGAAGCTTTCTTT. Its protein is CASSSPRNTEAFF.

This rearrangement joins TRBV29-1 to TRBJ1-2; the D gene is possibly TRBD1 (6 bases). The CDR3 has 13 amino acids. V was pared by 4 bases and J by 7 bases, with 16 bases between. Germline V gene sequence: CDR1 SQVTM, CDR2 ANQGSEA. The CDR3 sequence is CSVAHSQGAGYTF. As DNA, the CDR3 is TGCAGCGTTGCCCATTCACAGGGAGCTGGCTACACCTTC.